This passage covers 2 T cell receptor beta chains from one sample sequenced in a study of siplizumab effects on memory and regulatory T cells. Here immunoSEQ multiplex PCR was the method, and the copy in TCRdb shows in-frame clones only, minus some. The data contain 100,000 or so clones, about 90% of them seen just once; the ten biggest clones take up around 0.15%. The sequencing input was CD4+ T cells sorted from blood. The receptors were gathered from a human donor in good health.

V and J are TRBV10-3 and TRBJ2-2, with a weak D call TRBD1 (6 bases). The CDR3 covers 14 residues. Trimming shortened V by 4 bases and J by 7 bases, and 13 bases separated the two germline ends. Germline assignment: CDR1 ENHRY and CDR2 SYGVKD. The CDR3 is CAISGQGMSGELFF. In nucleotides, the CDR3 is TGTGCCATCAGTGGTCAGGGGATGAGCGGGGAGCTGTTTTTT.

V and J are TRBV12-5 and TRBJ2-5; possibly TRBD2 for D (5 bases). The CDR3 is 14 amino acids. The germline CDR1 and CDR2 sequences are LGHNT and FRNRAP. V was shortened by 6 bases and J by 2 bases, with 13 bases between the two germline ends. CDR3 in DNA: TGTGCTAGTGGCCCCGGGATCGGGCAAGAGACCCAGTACTTC. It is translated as CASGPGIGQETQYF.